This T cell receptor beta chain was captured by sequencing in a study of blood T cell repertoires in COVID-19. Study as a whole: Sites across the United States, Italy and Spain contributed samples from acute and convalescent COVID-19.

Authors' analysis steps: By means of reference gene primer amplification, nucleated cell counts were estimated. Measured with immunoSEQ multiplex PCR; TCRdb has only the in-frame clones, and not every one. The V and J calls and the clone size are those of that table, but D and trimming were determined from the DNA. The table has around 200,000 clones, approximately 88% seen once; the top ten hold 6.7%. CDR3 length equals 13 residues. Germline V gene lookup returns CDR1 MNHNS and CDR2 SASEGT. V was pared by 2 bases and J by 4 bases, with 6 bases between. The TCR was taken from a man between 35 and 55 years old with acute or convalescent COVID-19. This chain uses TRBV6-1 with TRBJ1-3; the D is unclear. Material for sequencing was peripheral blood. CDR3 amino acids: CASSEKRGNTIYF. CDR3 bases: TGTGCCAGCAGTGAAAAGAGGGGAAACACCATATATTTT.